This T cell receptor (beta chain) came from a study of blood T cell repertoires in COVID-19. Study as a whole: Nucleic acid was either cDNA or gDNA, and it came from T cells, B-cell-depleted T cells, or PBMCs.

The CDR3 extends over 14 amino acids. Germline V gene sequence: CDR1 SNHLY, CDR2 FYNNEI. The V gene lost 3 bases and the J gene lost 4 bases, with 13 bases spanning the gap. Sequencing used immunoSEQ multiplex PCR; TCRdb keeps in-frame clones, though not all of them. The table shows about 130,000 clones, with around 86% occurring only once. The chain carries TRBV2 and TRBJ2-7; D is perhaps TRBD2 (6 bases). This clonotype was obtained from a woman in her seventies with COVID-19, enrolled during active disease. Material for sequencing was peripheral blood. CDR3 protein: CASSEVSGAYEQYF. CDR3 nucleotide sequence: TGTGCCAGCAGTGAGGTTAGCGGTGCTTACGAGCAGTACTTC.